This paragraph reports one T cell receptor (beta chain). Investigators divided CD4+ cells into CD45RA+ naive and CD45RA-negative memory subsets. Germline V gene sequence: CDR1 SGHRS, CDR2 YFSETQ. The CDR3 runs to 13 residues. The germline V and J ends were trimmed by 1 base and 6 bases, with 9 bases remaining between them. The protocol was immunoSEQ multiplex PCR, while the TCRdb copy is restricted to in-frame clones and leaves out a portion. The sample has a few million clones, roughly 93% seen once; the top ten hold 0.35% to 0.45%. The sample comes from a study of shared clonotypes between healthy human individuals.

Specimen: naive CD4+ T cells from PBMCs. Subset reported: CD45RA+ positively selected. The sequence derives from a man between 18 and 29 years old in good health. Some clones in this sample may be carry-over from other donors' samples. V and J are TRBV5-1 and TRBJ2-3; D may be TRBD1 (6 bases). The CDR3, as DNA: TGCGCCAGCAGCTTGACTACAGGGGATACGCAGTATTTT. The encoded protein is CASSLTTGDTQYF.